A selection of T cell receptor beta chains follows, all from one sample in a study of OX40 agonist ivuxolimab in advanced cancers. Sequenced by immunoSEQ multiplex PCR; TCRdb stores in-frame clones only, minus some. The data show approximately 23,000 clones, less than 90% seen once. The source material was CD4+ or CD8+ T cells sorted from blood, sampled in a trial of the OX40 agonist ivuxolimab. The receptors were sampled from an adult with an advanced solid tumor such as melanoma, head and neck, liver or kidney cancer. The CDR3 runs from the conserved cysteine through the conserved F or W. Fields, in order: V gene, D gene, J gene, CDR3 protein. A D gene is named only where the DNA matches it firmly.

TRBV19	TRBD1	TRBJ1-5	CASSPDRGRGTQPQHF
TRBV9	-	TRBJ1-3	CASSVGRVGNTIYF
TRBV6-5	-	TRBJ2-7	CASVAVYEQYF
TRBV4-1	-	TRBJ1-2	CASSQGPSIYGYTF
TRBV10-3	TRBD2	TRBJ2-1	CAIPGGTSGEQFF
TRBV7-6	-	TRBJ2-7	CASTPTGSYEQYF
TRBV7-9	-	TRBJ1-5	CASSKSRGNQPQHF
TRBV18	-	TRBJ2-3	CASSPQGATDTQYF
TRBV28	TRBD1	TRBJ2-7	CASRPGGVVYEQYF
TRBV13	-	TRBJ2-1	CASSLWRAPSEQFF
TRBV19	TRBD2	TRBJ2-7	CASTSGVQREEPYEQYF
TRBV6-5	TRBD2	TRBJ2-3	CASSPRAGGTDTQYF
TRBV6-6	TRBD1	TRBJ2-3	CASRRSAGQGTDTQYF
TRBV2	-	TRBJ1-2	CASSDPRLDYGYTF
TRBV9	TRBD2	TRBJ2-5	CASSVQSSGSLRGGEQYF
TRBV19	-	TRBJ1-1	CASRGLGNTEAFF
TRBV2	-	TRBJ2-7	CASSEWRDPSYEQYF
TRBV5-4	-	TRBJ1-5	CASSLAGNNQPQHF
TRBV28	TRBD2	TRBJ2-3	CASSSPWEGDTQYF
TRBV29-1	TRBD2	TRBJ2-1	CSATGLAGGPGNEQFF
TRBV19	-	TRBJ1-1	CASSPSRGGTEAFF
TRBV27	-	TRBJ2-1	CASSYRASYNEQFF
TRBV29-1	-	TRBJ1-2	CSVSGTLKNYGYTF
TRBV2	TRBD1	TRBJ1-1	CASSSTGGNTEAFF
TRBV7-2	-	TRBJ1-1	CASSLGAWGFDTEAFF
TRBV7-9	-	TRBJ2-6	CASNDGLSSGANVLTF
TRBV18	TRBD1	TRBJ2-2	CASSLGQGALVGELFF
TRBV6-6	-	TRBJ1-2	CASSYSKGYRGYTF
TRBV19	TRBD2	TRBJ2-3	CATEQVAGAPDTQYF
TRBV7-9	-	TRBJ2-1	CASSLVHLGSYNEQFF
TRBV2	-	TRBJ1-2	CARLSHFYGYTF
TRBV11-2	-	TRBJ2-1	CASSLEGLNYNEQFF
TRBV2	-	TRBJ1-1	CASRGTQAFF
TRBV6-5	TRBD2	TRBJ2-5	CASSYEGGVETQYF
TRBV27	TRBD1	TRBJ1-1	CASSLYPATGTSNTEAFF
TRBV11-1	-	TRBJ2-5	CASSHQDPLQAHSYF
TRBV2	TRBD1	TRBJ2-7	CASLTGPYEQYF
TRBV28	-	TRBJ2-1	CASSLTENNEQFF
TRBV28	-	TRBJ2-7	CASSSGLDEQYF
TRBV15	-	TRBJ2-7	CATSREEQGDEQYF
TRBV11-3	TRBD2	TRBJ2-1	CASSLTPGTSGSNEQFF
TRBV7-8	-	TRBJ1-2	CASSLEWAVDPNYGYTF
TRBV5-6	TRBD1	TRBJ1-1	CASSRDRGMNTEAFF
TRBV19	TRBD1	TRBJ2-1	CASTMGQGAVDEQFF
TRBV29-1	TRBD2	TRBJ2-3	CSVGGLAGGPDTQYF
TRBV11-3	-	TRBJ2-7	CASSLVGGADEQYF
TRBV28	-	TRBJ1-2	CATQGYTF
TRBV2	-	TRBJ1-5	CASSEIPNSNQPQHF
TRBV7-3	-	TRBJ2-5	CASSLTGLQETQYF
TRBV4-3	-	TRBJ1-1	CASSQDGGHTEAFF
TRBV7-8	TRBD1	TRBJ1-5	CASSLSGTGVYSNQPQHF
TRBV19	-	TRBJ2-1	CASLFHEQFF
TRBV4-3	-	TRBJ2-7	CASSQLTGYLNEQYF